Below are 4 T cell receptor beta chains sequenced from a single sample in a study of CD8 T cells in ankylosing spondylitis. TCRdb processed the 5' RACE reads anew with MiXCR; each CDR3 protein has one entry. The sample has about 160,000 distinct CDR3 sequences; under 45% are singletons. Sequencing was carried out using synovial fluid, either unsorted or a sorted T cell fraction (not recorded which). These receptors came from a male donor with ankylosing spondylitis.

This clonotype was seen only a few times. The V call is TRBV12-3 or TRBV12-4, the J call TRBJ2-1; D is unclear. V was cut by 2 bases and J by 8 bases, with 19 bases left in between. This CDR3 contains 16 residues. Written as DNA, the CDR3 is TGTGCCAGCAGTTTAACTCGGCCAGAGTCGGATGATGAGCAGTTCTTC. Amino acids: CASSLTRPESDDEQFF.

V and J are TRBV6-2 or TRBV6-3 and TRBJ1-6; no firm D call. Germline loops: CDR1 MNHEY, CDR2 SVGEGT. V lost 4 bases, J lost 10 bases, and 14 bases lay in between. This CDR3 contains 14 residues. The CDR3 DNA sequence: TGTGCCAGCAGTTTGGGGAGGGAAGCCTCACCCCTCCACTTT. Its translation is CASSLGREASPLHF.

The CDR3 coding sequence is TGTGCCAGCAGCCTAACAGGCCCCAGGGACATATATTTT. Translation: CASSLTGPRDIYF. The chain couples TRBV11-2 to TRBJ1-3; TRBD1 is a possible D gene (5 bases). Trimming cost V 5 bases and J 12 bases, with 17 bases left between them. In germline, CDR1 is SGHAT, CDR2 FQNNGV. The CDR3 spans 13 residues.

V usage is TRBV7-9 and J usage is TRBJ1-2, with 9 bases lining up with TRBD1. The CDR3 has 14 amino acids. Unmatched junction bases numbered 6, after V lost 4 bases and J lost 6 bases. Germline V CDR1 and CDR2: SEHNR, FQNEAQ (reference sequence). Written as DNA, the CDR3 is TGTGCCAGCAGCTCCACCGGGACAGGGAATGGCTACACCTTC. This sequence encodes CASSSTGTGNGYTF.